The clone carrying this T cell receptor (beta chain) has only a few counts. Its matching antigen is unknown. The data originate from a study of yellow fever vaccine responses in identical twins. Study-wide results and caveats: Twins' vaccine T cell response reportedly seemed partly convergent, partly personalized.

TCRdb itself ran the RT-PCR reads through MiXCR, one entry per CDR3 protein. This table holds about 21,000 distinct CDR3 sequences, around four fifths found once. CDR1 and CDR2 from the germline V gene are SGHRS and YFSETQ. After removal of 4 bases from V and 4 bases from J, the junction contained 4 bases not matched to a gene. The CDR3 loop spans 14 amino acids. The clonotype was recovered from a young woman who received the yellow fever vaccine. The V gene is TRBV5-1, the J gene TRBJ1-2; TRBD1 matches 10 bases. This specimen was T cells from blood (PBMCs), unsorted or a sorted subset (not recorded which), taken before or after yellow fever vaccination (not recorded which). CDR3 amino acids: CASSADRGFYGYTF. In DNA, the CDR3 is TGCGCCAGCAGCGCGGACAGGGGGTTCTATGGCTACACCTTC. Looking up the rest from reference TRBV5-1 and TRBJ1-2 gives the full variable domain: KAGVTQTPRYLIKTRGQQVTLSCSPISGHRSVSWYQQTPGQGLQFLFEYFSETQRNKGNFPGRFSGRQFSNSRSEMNVSTLELGDSALYLCASSADRGFYGYTFGSGTRLTVV.